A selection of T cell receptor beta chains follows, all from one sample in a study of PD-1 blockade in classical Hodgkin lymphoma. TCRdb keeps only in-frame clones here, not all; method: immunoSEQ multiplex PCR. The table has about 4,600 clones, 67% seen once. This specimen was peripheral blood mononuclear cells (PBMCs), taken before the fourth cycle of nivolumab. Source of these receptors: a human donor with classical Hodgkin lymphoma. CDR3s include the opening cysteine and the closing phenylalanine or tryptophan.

cdr3_aa: CASTRGVQNTEAFF
v_call: TRBV6-5
j_call: TRBJ1-1

cdr3_aa: CASSLETGSEKLFF
v_call: TRBV4-2
j_call: TRBJ1-4

cdr3_aa: CASSPWGRGTDTQYF
v_call: TRBV9
j_call: TRBJ2-3

cdr3_aa: CASRAQGTGSGANVLTF
v_call: TRBV23-1
j_call: TRBJ2-6

cdr3_aa: CASSLGSSGANVLTF
v_call: TRBV7-2
j_call: TRBJ2-6

cdr3_aa: CASSYDRASLLTF
v_call: TRBV28
j_call: TRBJ2-7

cdr3_aa: CASSSGQAGRINTQYF
v_call: TRBV28
j_call: TRBJ2-3

cdr3_aa: CASSARQGQETQYF
v_call: TRBV7-2
j_call: TRBJ2-5

cdr3_aa: CSARGTPLF
v_call: TRBV20-1
j_call: TRBJ1-2

cdr3_aa: CASSVGGSSYNSPLHF
v_call: TRBV5-1
j_call: TRBJ1-6

cdr3_aa: CASSVGGYTEAFF
v_call: TRBV9
j_call: TRBJ1-1

cdr3_aa: CASQTGNPLGTEAFF
v_call: TRBV6-5
j_call: TRBJ1-1

cdr3_aa: CASSPGTGDYEQYF
v_call: TRBV18
j_call: TRBJ2-7

cdr3_aa: CSVAFRGQGKTEAFF
v_call: TRBV29-1
j_call: TRBJ1-1

cdr3_aa: CAISERPTHSPLHF
v_call: TRBV10-3
j_call: TRBJ1-6

cdr3_aa: CASSLGGSVDEQYF
v_call: TRBV7-8
j_call: TRBJ2-7

cdr3_aa: CASSIMGLGDIQYF
v_call: TRBV19
j_call: TRBJ2-4

cdr3_aa: CASSSRTAALYNEQFF
v_call: TRBV5-8
j_call: TRBJ2-1

cdr3_aa: CATSRDLYQETQYF
v_call: TRBV15
j_call: TRBJ2-5

cdr3_aa: CASSLDRAMDTEAFF
v_call: TRBV7-3
j_call: TRBJ1-1

cdr3_aa: CASSYTGGLGDTQYF
v_call: TRBV19
j_call: TRBJ2-3

cdr3_aa: CACYWDFSGNTIYF
v_call: TRBV30
j_call: TRBJ1-3

cdr3_aa: CASSECPPAGDRSYEQYF
v_call: TRBV25-1
j_call: TRBJ2-7

cdr3_aa: CASSLRRGNTGELFF
v_call: TRBV7-2
j_call: TRBJ2-2

cdr3_aa: CASSKGIAEQFF
v_call: TRBV21-1
j_call: TRBJ2-1

cdr3_aa: CASSRHGGVHGYTF
v_call: TRBV11-2
j_call: TRBJ1-2

cdr3_aa: CASSYRDEQYF
v_call: TRBV11-1
j_call: TRBJ2-7

cdr3_aa: CASSLLNPAEAFF
v_call: TRBV28
j_call: TRBJ1-1

cdr3_aa: CASSRRAEAFF
v_call: TRBV5-8
j_call: TRBJ1-1

cdr3_aa: CASSHRSEGSEQYF
v_call: TRBV4-3
j_call: TRBJ2-7

cdr3_aa: CASSRGGSGANVLTF
v_call: TRBV7-2
j_call: TRBJ2-6

cdr3_aa: CASSSPPYEQYF
v_call: TRBV27
j_call: TRBJ2-7

cdr3_aa: CASDRGSYEQYF
v_call: TRBV6-1
j_call: TRBJ2-7

cdr3_aa: CASSPRPRTDTQYF
v_call: TRBV27
j_call: TRBJ2-3

cdr3_aa: CATSTGVDYGYTF
v_call: TRBV15
j_call: TRBJ1-2

cdr3_aa: CASSLYGRLTGELFF
v_call: TRBV27
j_call: TRBJ2-2

cdr3_aa: CSVEEGREQFF
v_call: TRBV29-1
j_call: TRBJ2-1

cdr3_aa: CASSNSVSTDTQYF
v_call: TRBV18
j_call: TRBJ2-3

cdr3_aa: CASSALGRGHTEAFF
v_call: TRBV19
j_call: TRBJ1-1

cdr3_aa: CASSLTSGQETQYF
v_call: TRBV5-1
j_call: TRBJ2-5